The sequence of this TCR beta chain was determined in a study of T cells after yellow fever vaccination (dated by TCRdb to about 2019). Context from the whole study: The SMART-Seq v4 Ultra Low Input RNA kit was used to prepare libraries from fractions with low cell numbers. To track T-cell clones before and after primary and booster YFV17D yellow fever vaccination, bulk TCR alpha and beta repertoires were sequenced longitudinally. Two healthy male donors, one aged 18 to 30 and one aged 30 to 39 years, made up the cohort. Blood was drawn at multiple timepoints before and after primary and secondary immunization, with bulk PBMC replicates and cell subsets isolated. General conclusions and limits of the study: The secondary T-cell response was found to be weaker but faster than the primary response, with a peak reached on day 5 rather than on day 15. Computational filtering was needed because FACS-sorted repertoires could contain abundant contaminating clonotypes from the bulk population. Most clones expanded after primary vaccination were re-detected after the booster (around 96% of CD4 and around 88% of CD8), suggesting broad memory maintenance. Because the study included only a couple of donors, the extent to which the findings can be generalized is limited. A small fraction of clonotypes appeared in both the CD4 and CD8 compartments, likely as a result of convergent recombination.

Comments on this clonotype: No antigen is known for it. Base-call qualities are not available, and no considerably larger clone is one nucleotide away.

Via the germline V gene, CDR1 is SGHVS and CDR2 FNYEAQ. Trimming takes 1 base off V and 11 bases off J; junction bases not matched to a gene: 6. The CDR3 holds 13 amino acids from the cysteine to the phenylalanine. Here the CDR3 DNA is all that survives: 39 bases in frame from base 1. The treatment or condition label of this sample denotes: live attenuated yellow fever vaccine strain. PBMCs were isolated from peripheral blood using a standard Ficoll-Paque protocol. Dynabeads CD4 and CD8 positive selection kits were used to isolate the CD4 and CD8 T-cell fractions. TriZol was used to extract RNA from bulk PBMCs, CD4 and CD8 fractions, and dextramer-positive and dextramer-negative fractions. The reads were generated on an Illumina NovaSeq 6000. Synthesis of TCR cDNA relied on 5'RACE template switching, a step that introduced a universal primer site along with unique molecular identifiers. Priming of cDNA synthesis was performed from both the TCR alpha and TCR beta constant segments. Library amplification involved two PCR steps, and the second step added sample barcodes and sequencing adapters. Sequencing of libraries was done on Illumina HiSeq 2500 (2x100 bp) or NovaSeq (2x150 bp). The authors processed their data as follows. MIGEC handled demultiplexing of reads and collapsing into UMI consensus sequences, while MiXCR performed V(D)J alignment. Vaccine-responding clonotypes were identified with edgeR using replicate PBMC samples, with FDR below 0.01 and a log2 fold change above 5 up to day 15 being required. Each bulk clonotype received a CD4 or CD8 identity based on whether the sequenced CD4 or CD8 repertoire contained that clonotype at higher abundance. The public reads were reprocessed in TCRdb via fastp at Q25 and MiXCR, keeping in-frame beta chains. Under each unique CDR3 protein, matching rows form one entry showing the most common genes and DNA. TCRdb, not the original authors, processed these V and J calls. A total of roughly 170,000 distinct CDR3 sequences appear in this sample, roughly 9% of them only once. The ten top clones hold about a third of the sample.

Here the chain combines TRBV7-6 and TRBJ1-1; 8 central nucleotides agree with TRBD1. The sample consisted of CD8+ T cells sorted from PBMCs, taken 45 days after the yellow fever booster vaccination. The sequence derives from a man between 18 and 35 years old who received the YFV17D yellow fever vaccine. The nucleotide sequence reads as follows: TGTGCCAGCAGCTTAGGGACAGGGAGATCGGCTTTCTTT. Its translation is CASSLGTGRSAFF.